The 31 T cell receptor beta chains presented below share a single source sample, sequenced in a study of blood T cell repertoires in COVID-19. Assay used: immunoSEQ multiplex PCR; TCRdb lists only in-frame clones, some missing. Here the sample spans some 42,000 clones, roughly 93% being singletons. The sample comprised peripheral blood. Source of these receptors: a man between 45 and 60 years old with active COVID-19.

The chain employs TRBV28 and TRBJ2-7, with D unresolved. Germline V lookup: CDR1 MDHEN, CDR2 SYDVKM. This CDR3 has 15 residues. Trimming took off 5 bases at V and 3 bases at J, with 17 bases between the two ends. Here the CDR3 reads CASSRTEAKFYEQYF. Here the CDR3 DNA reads TGTGCCAGCAGTCGCACAGAAGCAAAATTCTACGAGCAGTACTTC.

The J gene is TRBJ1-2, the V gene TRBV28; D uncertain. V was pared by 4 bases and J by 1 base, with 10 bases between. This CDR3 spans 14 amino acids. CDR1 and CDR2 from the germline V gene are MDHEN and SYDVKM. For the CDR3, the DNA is TGTGCCAGCAGTTCGTCTACAGTTAACTATGGCTACACCTTC. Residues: CASSSSTVNYGYTF.

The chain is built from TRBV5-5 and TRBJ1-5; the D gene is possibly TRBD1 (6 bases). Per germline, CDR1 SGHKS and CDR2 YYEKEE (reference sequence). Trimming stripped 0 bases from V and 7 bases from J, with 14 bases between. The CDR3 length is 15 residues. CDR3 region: CASSLEQGREQPQHF. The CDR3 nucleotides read TGTGCCAGCAGCTTGGAACAGGGAAGGGAGCAGCCCCAGCATTTT.

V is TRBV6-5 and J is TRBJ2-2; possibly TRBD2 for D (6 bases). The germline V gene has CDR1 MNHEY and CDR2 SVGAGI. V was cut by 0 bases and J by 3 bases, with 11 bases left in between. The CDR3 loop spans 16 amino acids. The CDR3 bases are TGTGCCAGCAGTTACTCTGGTGGGGAGGACACCGGGGAGCTGTTTTTT. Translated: CASSYSGGEDTGELFF.

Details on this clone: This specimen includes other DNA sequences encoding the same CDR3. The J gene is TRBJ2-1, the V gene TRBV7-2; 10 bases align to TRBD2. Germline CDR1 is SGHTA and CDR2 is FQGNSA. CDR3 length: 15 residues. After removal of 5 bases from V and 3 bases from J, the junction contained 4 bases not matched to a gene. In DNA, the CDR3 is TGTGCCAGCAGCAAACGGACTAGCGGCTACAATGAGCAGTTCTTC. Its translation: CASSKRTSGYNEQFF. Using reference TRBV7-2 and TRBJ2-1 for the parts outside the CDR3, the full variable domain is GAGVSQSPSNKVTEKGKDVELRCDPISGHTALYWYRQSLGQGLEFLIYFQGNSAPDKSGLPSDRFSAERTGGSVSTLTIQRTQQEDSAVYLCASSKRTSGYNEQFFGPGTRLTVL.

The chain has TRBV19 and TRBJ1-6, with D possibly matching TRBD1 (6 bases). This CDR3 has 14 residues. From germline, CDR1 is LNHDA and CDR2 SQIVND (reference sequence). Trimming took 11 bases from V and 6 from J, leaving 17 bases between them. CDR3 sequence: CAVQGRLGNSPLHF. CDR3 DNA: TGTGCCGTACAGGGCCGCCTCGGTAATTCACCCCTCCACTTT.

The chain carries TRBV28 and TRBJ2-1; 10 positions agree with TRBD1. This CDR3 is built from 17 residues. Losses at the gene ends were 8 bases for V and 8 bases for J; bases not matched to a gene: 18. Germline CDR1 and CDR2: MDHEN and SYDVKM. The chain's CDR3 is CASSPYGSGTGADEQFF. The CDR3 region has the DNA TGTGCCAGCTCTCCTTACGGTTCCGGGACAGGGGCCGATGAGCAGTTCTTC.

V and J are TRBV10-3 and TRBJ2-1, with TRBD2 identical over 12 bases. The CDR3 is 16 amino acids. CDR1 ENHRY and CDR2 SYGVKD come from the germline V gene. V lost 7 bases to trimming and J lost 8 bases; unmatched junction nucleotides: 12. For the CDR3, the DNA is TGTGCCATCAAGAGCAACAGACTAGCGGGAGTTTATGAGCAGTTCTTC. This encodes CAIKSNRLAGVYEQFF.

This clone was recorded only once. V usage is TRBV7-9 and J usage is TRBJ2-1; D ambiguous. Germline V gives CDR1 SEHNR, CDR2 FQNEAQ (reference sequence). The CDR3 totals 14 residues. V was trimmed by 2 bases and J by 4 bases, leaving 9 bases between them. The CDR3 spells CASSLITVYNEQFF. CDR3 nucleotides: TGTGCCAGCAGCTTAATAACAGTTTACAATGAGCAGTTCTTC.

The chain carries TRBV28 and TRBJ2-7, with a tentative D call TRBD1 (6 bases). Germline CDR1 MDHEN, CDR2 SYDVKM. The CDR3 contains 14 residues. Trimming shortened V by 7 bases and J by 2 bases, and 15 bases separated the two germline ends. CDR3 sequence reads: CASNIRAGAYEQYF. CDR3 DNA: TGTGCCAGCAACATCAGGGCAGGGGCCTACGAGCAGTACTTC.

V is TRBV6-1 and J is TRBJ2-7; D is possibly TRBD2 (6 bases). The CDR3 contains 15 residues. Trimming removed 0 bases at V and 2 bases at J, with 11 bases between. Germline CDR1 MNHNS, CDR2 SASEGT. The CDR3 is CASSEAAGRPYEQYF. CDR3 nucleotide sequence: TGTGCCAGCAGTGAAGCTGCGGGGAGGCCCTACGAGCAGTACTTC.

The CDR3 coding sequence is TGTGCCAGCAGTCTATCCCGGGGACTAGCGGGAGCATGGGAGCAGTTCTTC. Its translation: CASSLSRGLAGAWEQFF. The chain couples TRBV3-1 (or the pseudogene TRBV3-2) to TRBJ2-1; TRBD2 aligns across 14 bases. The germline gives CDR1 LGHDT, CDR2 YNNKEL (reference sequence). CDR3 size: 17 residues. After removal of 6 bases from V and 10 bases from J, the junction contained 14 bases not matched to a gene.

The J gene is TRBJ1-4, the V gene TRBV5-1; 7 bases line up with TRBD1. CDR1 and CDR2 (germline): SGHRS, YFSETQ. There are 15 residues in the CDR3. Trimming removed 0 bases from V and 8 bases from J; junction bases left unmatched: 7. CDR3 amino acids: CASSLAQGDVEKLFF. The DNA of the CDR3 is TGCGCCAGCAGCTTGGCCCAGGGGGATGTGGAAAAACTGTTTTTT.

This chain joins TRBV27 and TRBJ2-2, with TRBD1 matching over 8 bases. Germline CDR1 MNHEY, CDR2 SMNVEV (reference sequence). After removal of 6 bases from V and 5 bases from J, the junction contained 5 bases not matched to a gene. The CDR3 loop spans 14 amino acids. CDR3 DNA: TGTGCCAGCAGCCCGGGACAGGCGACCGGGGAGCTGTTTTTT. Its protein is CASSPGQATGELFF.

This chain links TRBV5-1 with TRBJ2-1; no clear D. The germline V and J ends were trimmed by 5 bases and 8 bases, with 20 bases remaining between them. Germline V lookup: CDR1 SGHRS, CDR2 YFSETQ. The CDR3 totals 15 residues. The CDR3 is CASSQAPASEYEQFF. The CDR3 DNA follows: TGCGCCAGCAGTCAAGCCCCGGCTAGTGAGTATGAGCAGTTCTTC.

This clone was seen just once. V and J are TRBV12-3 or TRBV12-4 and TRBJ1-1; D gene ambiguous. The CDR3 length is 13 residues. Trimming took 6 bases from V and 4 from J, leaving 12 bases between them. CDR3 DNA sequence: TGTGCCAGCAGCTCTACCCGGAGCACTGAAGCTTTCTTT. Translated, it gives CASSSTRSTEAFF.

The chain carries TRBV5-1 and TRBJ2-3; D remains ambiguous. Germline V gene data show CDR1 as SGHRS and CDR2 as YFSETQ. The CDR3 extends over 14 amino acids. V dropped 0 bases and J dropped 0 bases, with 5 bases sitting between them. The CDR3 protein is CASSLVESTDTQYF. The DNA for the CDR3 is TGCGCCAGCAGCTTGGTAGAAAGCACAGATACGCAGTATTTT.

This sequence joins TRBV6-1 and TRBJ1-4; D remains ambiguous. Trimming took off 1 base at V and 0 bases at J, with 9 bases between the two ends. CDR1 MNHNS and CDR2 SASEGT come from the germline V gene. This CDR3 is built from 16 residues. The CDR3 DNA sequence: TGTGCCAGCAGTGAAGTTCCCGCGGCAACTAATGAAAAACTGTTTTTT. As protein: CASSEVPAATNEKLFF.

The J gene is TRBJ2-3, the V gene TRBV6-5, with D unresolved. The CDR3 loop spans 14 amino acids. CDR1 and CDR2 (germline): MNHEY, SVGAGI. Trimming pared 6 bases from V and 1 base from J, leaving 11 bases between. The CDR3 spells CASSQTGRTDTQYF. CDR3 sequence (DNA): TGTGCCAGCAGCCAGACTGGTCGCACAGATACGCAGTATTTT.

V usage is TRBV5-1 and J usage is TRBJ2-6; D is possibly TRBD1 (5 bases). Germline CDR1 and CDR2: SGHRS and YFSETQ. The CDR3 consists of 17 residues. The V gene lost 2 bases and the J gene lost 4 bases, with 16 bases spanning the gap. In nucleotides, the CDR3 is TGCGCCAGCAGCTTCGAACCTACAGGTTTCGGGGCCAACGTCCTGACTTTC. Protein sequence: CASSFEPTGFGANVLTF.

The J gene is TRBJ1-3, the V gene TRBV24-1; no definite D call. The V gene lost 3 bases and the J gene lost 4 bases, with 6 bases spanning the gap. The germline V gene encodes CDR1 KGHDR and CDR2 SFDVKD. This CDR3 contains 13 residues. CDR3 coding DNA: TGTGCCACCAGTGATGACTACGGAAACACCATATATTTT. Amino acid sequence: CATSDDYGNTIYF.

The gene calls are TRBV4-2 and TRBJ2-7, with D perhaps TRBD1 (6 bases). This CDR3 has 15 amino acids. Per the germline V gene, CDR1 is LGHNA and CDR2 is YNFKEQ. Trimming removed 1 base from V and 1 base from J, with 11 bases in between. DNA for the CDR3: TGTGCCAGCAGCCAAGTGAACAGGGAGTCCTACGAGCAGTACTTC. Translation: CASSQVNRESYEQYF.

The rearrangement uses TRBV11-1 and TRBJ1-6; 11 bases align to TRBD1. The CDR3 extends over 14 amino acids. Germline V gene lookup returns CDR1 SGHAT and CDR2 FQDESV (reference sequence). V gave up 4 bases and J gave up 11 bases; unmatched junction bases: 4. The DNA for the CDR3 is TGTGCCAGCAGCTCCGGACAGGGGGCAACACCCCTCCACTTT. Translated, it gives CASSSGQGATPLHF.

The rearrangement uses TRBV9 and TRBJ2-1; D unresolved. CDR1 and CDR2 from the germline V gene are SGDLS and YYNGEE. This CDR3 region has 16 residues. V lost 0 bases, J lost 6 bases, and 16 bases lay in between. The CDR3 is CASSVGMTLPPNEQFF. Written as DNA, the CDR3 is TGTGCCAGCAGCGTAGGGATGACTCTCCCCCCCAATGAGCAGTTCTTC.

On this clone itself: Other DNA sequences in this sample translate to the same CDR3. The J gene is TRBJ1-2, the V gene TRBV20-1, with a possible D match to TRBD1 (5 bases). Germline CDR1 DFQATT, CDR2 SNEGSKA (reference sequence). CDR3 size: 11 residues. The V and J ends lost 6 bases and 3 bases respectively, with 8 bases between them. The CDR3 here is CSAGTDYGYTF. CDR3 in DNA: TGCAGTGCCGGGACTGACTATGGCTACACCTTC.

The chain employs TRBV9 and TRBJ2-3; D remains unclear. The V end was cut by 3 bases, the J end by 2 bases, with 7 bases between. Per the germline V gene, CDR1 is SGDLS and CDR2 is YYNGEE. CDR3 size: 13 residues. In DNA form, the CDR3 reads TGTGCCAGCAGCGCCCAAAACACAGATACGCAGTATTTT. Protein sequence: CASSAQNTDTQYF.

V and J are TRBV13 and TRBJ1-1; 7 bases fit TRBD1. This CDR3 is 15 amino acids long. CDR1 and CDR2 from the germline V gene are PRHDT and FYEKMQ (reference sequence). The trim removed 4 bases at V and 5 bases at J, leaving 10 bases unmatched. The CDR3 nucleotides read TGTGCCAGCAGCTCTAGGGGGCCCGGGGGTACTGAAGCTTTCTTT. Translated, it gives CASSSRGPGGTEAFF.

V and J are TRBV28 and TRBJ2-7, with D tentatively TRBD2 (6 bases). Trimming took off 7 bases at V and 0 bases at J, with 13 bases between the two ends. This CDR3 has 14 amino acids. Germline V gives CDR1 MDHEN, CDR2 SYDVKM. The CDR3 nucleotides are TGTGCCAGCAACCGCCGGGACTCCTCCTACGAGCAGTACTTC. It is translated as CASNRRDSSYEQYF.

The CDR3 DNA sequence: TGTGCCAGCAGCGTAGGCGGGCCCTACAATGAGCAGTTCTTC. This encodes CASSVGGPYNEQFF. V and J are TRBV9 and TRBJ2-1; possible D gene TRBD2, 5 bases. Deletions cut 0 bases from V and 2 bases from J, with 6 bases between. Germline V gene lookup returns CDR1 SGDLS and CDR2 YYNGEE. The CDR3 runs 14 residues.

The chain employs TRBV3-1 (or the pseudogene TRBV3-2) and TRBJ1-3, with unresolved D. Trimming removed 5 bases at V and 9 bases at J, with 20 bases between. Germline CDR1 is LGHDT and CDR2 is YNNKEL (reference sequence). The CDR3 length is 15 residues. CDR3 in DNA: TGTGCCAGCAGCTCGACCGCTCGGGGTAGCGGCACCATATATTTT. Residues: CASSSTARGSGTIYF.

The DNA of the CDR3 is TGTGCCAGCAGCGTCAACAGGGGAGCCTACGAGCAGTACTTC. This codes for CASSVNRGAYEQYF. The chain employs TRBV7-9 and TRBJ2-7; 7 bases match TRBD1. The CDR3 sequence is 14 residues long. Germline lookup yields CDR1 SEHNR and CDR2 FQNEAQ (reference sequence). Losses at the gene ends were 5 bases for V and 2 bases for J; bases not matched to a gene: 6.